This record concerns one T cell receptor (beta chain) sequence. This clonotype was recorded only once. Which antigen it targets is not known. No base qualities exist here, and no much larger clone lies one base off it. One read alone provides weak support. CD3+ T cells were initially rested overnight at over 2 million cells/mL in RPMI 1640 lacking fetal bovine serum. MACS immunomagnetic beads were used according to the manufacturer's instructions to isolate CD3+ T cells from PBMCs. Total RNA was extracted from the cultured T cells using TRIzol reagent. 5' rapid amplification of cDNA ends (5'RACE) was the method used to amplify TCRbeta libraries from the RNA. Library concentration and integrity were checked with Qubit, an Agilent instrument, and quantitative PCR before sequencing. Sequencing of qualified libraries was performed on Illumina HiSeq or MiSeq by a commercial service provider. The authors processed their data as follows. TCR sequences in each sample were identified using MiXCR version 1.8.2. For a clone to be considered qualified, a CDR3 longer than four amino acids, an in-frame nucleotide length, and the absence of a stop codon were required. A read counted as effective if the read contained the complete CDR3 structure. RT-PCR with 24 Vbeta primers, GeneScan spectratyping, and Sanger sequencing were used to validate expanded clones. The public sequencing data were trimmed at Q25 with fastp and processed into clonotypes with MiXCR by TCRdb, which kept only in-frame beta chains. CDR3 protein sequences are deduplicated, and each keeps its most common genes and DNA. TCRdb, rather than the study authors, made the V and J calls. Here the sample has more than 12,000 distinct CDR3 sequences; over 30% occur a single time. About 10% of the sample is held by the ten biggest clonotypes.

The sample comes from a study of T cell repertoires and leukemia-associated antigens (dated by TCRdb to about 2019). Regarding the research as a whole: Per sample, about 5.1 to 7 million read pairs and about 3 to 5.0 million effective reads were obtained, for about 15 million effective reads in total. Using in vitro peptide stimulation of healthy T cells, the study sought to determine the antigen recognized by a TCR Vbeta21 clone earlier detected in CML patients. Overall results and qualifications from the work: The antigen specificity and function of the expanded clones were not directly tested and needed further investigation. No significant differences among the four groups were observed in the numbers of Vbeta genes (approximately 60), Jbeta genes (approximately 14), VDJ rearrangements, or unique CDR3s.

V was cut back by 0 bases and J by 11 bases, leaving a gap of 20 bases between them. From the germline V gene (reference sequence), CDR1 is DFQATT and CDR2 is SNEGSKA. There are 15 amino acids in the CDR3, from cysteine to phenylalanine inclusive. Here the CDR3 DNA is all that survives: 45 bases in frame from base 1. Sequencing was done on a sample of CD3+ T cells sorted from blood and cultured. The sequence was obtained from a female donor in good health. The chain is made from TRBV20-1 and TRBJ1-5; possibly the D gene is TRBD1, per 5 matching bases. CDR3 reads: CSARDRDRRRTSQHF. The sequenced DNA: TGCAGTGCTAGAGATAGGGATCGCCGAAGGACATCCCAGCATTTT.